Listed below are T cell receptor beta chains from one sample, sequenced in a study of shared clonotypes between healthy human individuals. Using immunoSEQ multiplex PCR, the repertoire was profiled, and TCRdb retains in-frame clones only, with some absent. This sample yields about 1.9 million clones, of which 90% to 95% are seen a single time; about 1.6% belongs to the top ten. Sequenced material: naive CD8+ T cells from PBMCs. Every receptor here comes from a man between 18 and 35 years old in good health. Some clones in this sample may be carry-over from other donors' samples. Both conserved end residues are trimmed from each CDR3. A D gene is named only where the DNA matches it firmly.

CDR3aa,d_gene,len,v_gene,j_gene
ASSPPGWDTQY,.,11,TRBV27,TRBJ2-3
ASSDSYYEAF,.,10,TRBV7-9,TRBJ1-1
SAIDSYGYT,.,9,TRBV29-1,TRBJ1-2
ASSVGIAGERETQY,TRBD2,14,TRBV9,TRBJ2-5
AWSGRGGHNSPLH,.,13,TRBV30,TRBJ1-6
SVDLSVLGYT,.,10,TRBV29-1,TRBJ1-2
ASSSYRDSYEQY,.,12,TRBV5-1,TRBJ2-7
ASSGGLAEPPRTDTQY,TRBD2,16,TRBV9,TRBJ2-3
ASSPGGEFLTGEAF,.,14,TRBV9,TRBJ1-1
ASSVDANRLQQF,.,12,TRBV9,TRBJ2-1
ASSQTTGPAYEQY,.,13,TRBV5-1,TRBJ2-7
ASSRRTEGISLHGYT,.,15,TRBV4-1,TRBJ1-2
ASSLLSGRASYNEQF,TRBD2,15,TRBV7-3,TRBJ2-1
ASCTTRGQTDTQY,.,13,TRBV18,TRBJ2-3
ASSARDYTYNEQF,TRBD2,13,TRBV19,TRBJ2-1
ASMGGNQPQH,.,10,TRBV19,TRBJ1-5
ASSIRPSGANVLT,.,13,TRBV19,TRBJ2-6
SVEQGSAYEQY,TRBD1,11,TRBV29-1,.
ATSMGLAGGVGELF,TRBD2,14,TRBV15,TRBJ2-2
ASSQGPWGAPGEQY,.,14,TRBV4-3,TRBJ2-7
ASSATQRASEMYAEAF,.,16,TRBV19,TRBJ1-1
ASRGGYT,.,7,TRBV2,TRBJ1-2
ASSEWVGSSYEQY,.,13,TRBV6-1,TRBJ2-7
ATRLGRGYYEQY,.,12,TRBV27,TRBJ2-7
ASSEWADINYEQY,.,13,TRBV25-1,TRBJ2-7
ASSLRAFTDTQY,.,12,TRBV28,TRBJ2-3
ASSLVLYGSETQY,.,13,TRBV19,TRBJ2-5
ASRLAGGAYNEQF,TRBD2,13,TRBV19,TRBJ2-1
ASSIDLETGKNTEAF,TRBD1,15,TRBV19,TRBJ1-1
ASSTAFPNWDEQF,.,13,TRBV19,TRBJ2-1
SARGQGAYGYT,TRBD1,11,TRBV29-1,TRBJ1-2
ASSLFPPAALLNTEAF,.,16,TRBV11-2,TRBJ1-1
ASSPISGKVADTQY,TRBD2,14,TRBV7-8,TRBJ2-3
ASSPGLALGTQY,TRBD2,12,TRBV6-5,TRBJ2-3
ASSLRTADNEQF,.,12,TRBV27,TRBJ2-1
ASSLGENRGLFGYT,TRBD1,14,TRBV7-6,TRBJ1-2
AISVGTSGSSEQY,TRBD2,13,TRBV10-3,TRBJ2-7
ASSLEWARSTDTQY,.,14,TRBV7-9,TRBJ2-3
ASSMWGMYTDTQY,.,13,TRBV19,TRBJ2-3
ASLSGTEAF,.,9,TRBV19,TRBJ1-1
ASSGGTGGRRYTGELF,TRBD1,16,TRBV9,TRBJ2-2
SVEGAGGVSYEQY,.,13,TRBV29-1,TRBJ2-7
ASSFTGTGVFDGYT,TRBD1,14,TRBV5-5,TRBJ1-2
ASSDRTGPKSTNYGYT,.,16,TRBV2,TRBJ1-2
ASSVGGKGEQY,.,11,TRBV9,TRBJ2-7